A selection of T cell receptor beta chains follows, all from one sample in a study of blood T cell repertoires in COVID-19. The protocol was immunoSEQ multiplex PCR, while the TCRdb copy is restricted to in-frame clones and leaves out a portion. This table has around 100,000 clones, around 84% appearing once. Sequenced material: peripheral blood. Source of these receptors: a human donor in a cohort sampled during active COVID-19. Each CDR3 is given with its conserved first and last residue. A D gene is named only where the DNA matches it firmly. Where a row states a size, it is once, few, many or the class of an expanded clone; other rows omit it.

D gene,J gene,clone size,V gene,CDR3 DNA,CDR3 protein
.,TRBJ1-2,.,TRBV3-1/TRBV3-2,TGTGCCAGCAGATCGTACAAGGAGCTAGTTAGCGGCTACACCTTC,CASRSYKELVSGYTF
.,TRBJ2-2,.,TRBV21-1,TGTGCCGCCCGGACACCGAACACCGGGGAGCTGTTTTTT,CAARTPNTGELFF
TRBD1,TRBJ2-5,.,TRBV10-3,TGTGCCATCAGTGAGGCGTTGAGGGGGCGGACCCAGTACTTC,CAISEALRGRTQYF
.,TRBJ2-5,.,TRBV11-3,TGTGCCAGCAGCTCCCATGGCGTTTGGGGGCTGCAGTACTTC,CASSSHGVWGLQYF
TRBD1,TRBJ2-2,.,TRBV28,TGTGCCAGCAGGCCTACCGGGACAGGGGAAACCGGGGAGCTGTTTTTT,CASRPTGTGETGELFF
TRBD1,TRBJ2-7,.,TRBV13,TGTGCCAGCAGCCCAGGACAGGGGGGTACCTACGAGCAGTACTTC,CASSPGQGGTYEQYF
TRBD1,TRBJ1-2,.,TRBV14,TGTGCCAGCAGCCCCCTAGGCCAAAGGGGGCGAAACTATGGCTACACCTTC,CASSPLGQRGRNYGYTF
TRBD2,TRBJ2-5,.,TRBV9,TGTGCCAGCAGCCTTAGCGGGGCAGTAGAAGAGACCCAGTACTTC,CASSLSGAVEETQYF
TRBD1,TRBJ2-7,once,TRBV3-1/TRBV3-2,TGTGCCAGCAGCCCCTGGGACAGGGGAGGGGAGCAGTACTTC,CASSPWDRGGEQYF
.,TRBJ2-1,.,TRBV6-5,TGTGCCAGCAGTTATGAAAGGGGTGATGAGCAGTTCTTC,CASSYERGDEQFF
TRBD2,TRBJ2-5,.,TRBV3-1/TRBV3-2,TGTGCCAGCAGCCTGATGGGACTAGCGGGGGGGCCAGAGACCCAGTACTTC,CASSLMGLAGGPETQYF
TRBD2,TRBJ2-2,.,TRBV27,TGTGCCAGCAGTCCTCCCCGGGGACTAGCGGGGACCGGGGAGCTGTTTTTT,CASSPPRGLAGTGELFF
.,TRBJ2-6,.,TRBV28,TGTGCCAGCAGTTTCCTTGTTGGGGCCAACGTCCTGACTTTC,CASSFLVGANVLTF
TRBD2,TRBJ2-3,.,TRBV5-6,TGTGCCAGCAGCCCCCGCGTCCCTCGGGGGGGCCGGGATACGCAGTATTTT,CASSPRVPRGGRDTQYF
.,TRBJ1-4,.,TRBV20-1,TGCAGTGCTAGTCAACAGGGTGGAGGAAAACTGTTTTTT,CSASQQGGGKLFF
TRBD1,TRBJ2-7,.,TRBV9,TGTGCCAGCAGCGTTGGTATCGGACAGGTCTACGAGCAGTACTTC,CASSVGIGQVYEQYF
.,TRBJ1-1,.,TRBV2,TGTGCCAGCAGCCCTACCAGGGTAGTGAGCACTGAAGCTTTCTTT,CASSPTRVVSTEAFF
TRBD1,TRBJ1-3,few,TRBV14,TGTGCCAGCAGCCAGAAGGGGACAGTTGGAAACACCATATATTTT,CASSQKGTVGNTIYF
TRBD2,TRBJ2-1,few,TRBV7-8,TGTGCCAGCAGCTTAGCGCGCTGGACTAGAGGGCACAATGAGCAGTTCTTC,CASSLARWTRGHNEQFF
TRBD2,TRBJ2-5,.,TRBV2,TGTGCCAGCAGTAAGGGACTAGCGGGGGGGCAAGAGACCCAGTACTTC,CASSKGLAGGQETQYF
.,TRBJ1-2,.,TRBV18,TGTGCCAGCTCACCAGGAGGGAAGGCGAACTATGGCTACACCTTC,CASSPGGKANYGYTF
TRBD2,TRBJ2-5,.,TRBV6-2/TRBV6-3,TGTGCCAGCAGTAATCTAGCGGGGGAGTACCAAGAGACCCAGTACTTC,CASSNLAGEYQETQYF
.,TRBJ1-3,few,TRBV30,TGTGCCTGGAGGGGGCGTGAGGCAGGGATCTCTGGAAACACCATATATTTT,CAWRGREAGISGNTIYF
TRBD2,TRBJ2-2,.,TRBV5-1,TGCGCCAGCAGCCGGCCGGGAGGAAACGGGGAGCTGTTTTTT,CASSRPGGNGELFF
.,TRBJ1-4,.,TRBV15,TGTGCCACCAGCAGGGAAAACAGACGTAATCTTGAAAAACTGTTTTTT,CATSRENRRNLEKLFF
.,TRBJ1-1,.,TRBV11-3,TGTGCCAGCAGCCCCAGGGAGGGATTAACTGAAGCTTTCTTT,CASSPREGLTEAFF
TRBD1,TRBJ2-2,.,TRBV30,TGTGCCTGGATTCCGGGACAGGGTCTGTTTTTT,CAWIPGQGLFF
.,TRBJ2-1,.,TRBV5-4,TGTGCCAGCAGCCAGGGGGGCAGAAACACAAACAATGAGCAGTTCTTC,CASSQGGRNTNNEQFF
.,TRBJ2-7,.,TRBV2,TGTGCCAGCAGGGGGGGGCGGGACAACTACGAGCAGTACTTC,CASRGGRDNYEQYF
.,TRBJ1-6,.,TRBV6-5,TGTGCCAGCACCAAGGGAGGGCCCTATAATTCACCCCTCCACTTT,CASTKGGPYNSPLHF
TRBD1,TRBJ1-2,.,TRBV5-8,TGTGCCAGCAGCTTGGAGGGGACAGGGGGCTTCAATGGCTACACCTTC,CASSLEGTGGFNGYTF
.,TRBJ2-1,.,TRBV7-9,TGTGCCAGCAGCCCAATCCTGGGGGGTGAGCAGTTCTTC,CASSPILGGEQFF
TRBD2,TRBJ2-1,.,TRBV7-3,TGTGCCAGCGCGGGGGGCAGCAATGAGCAGTTCTTC,CASAGGSNEQFF
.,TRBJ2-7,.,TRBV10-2,TGCGCCGGGCCGGACTGCTCCCGACGGGAGCAGTACTTC,CAGPDCSRREQYF
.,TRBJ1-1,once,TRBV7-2,TGTGCCAGCAGCTTAGTCGGGGGGGGAATGAACACTGAAGCTTTCTTT,CASSLVGGGMNTEAFF
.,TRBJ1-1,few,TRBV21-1,TGTGCCAGCAGCAAAGGACAGGGCAACACTGAAGCTTTCTTT,CASSKGQGNTEAFF
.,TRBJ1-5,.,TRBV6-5,TGTGCCAGCAGGGCGGGGGGCAATCAGCCCCAGCATTTT,CASRAGGNQPQHF
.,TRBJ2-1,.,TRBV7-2,TGTGCCAGCAGCCTAGCTATGAGCGATGAGCAGTTCTTC,CASSLAMSDEQFF
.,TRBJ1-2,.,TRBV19,TGTGCCAGTACCCCCCAGTCCAATGGCTACACCTTC,CASTPQSNGYTF
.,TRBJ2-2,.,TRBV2,TGTGCCAGCAGTGATGGGGAGGGGGGCACCGGGGAGCTGTTTTTT,CASSDGEGGTGELFF
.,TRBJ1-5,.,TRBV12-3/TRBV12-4,TGTGCCAGCAGTGACAATCGCAATCAGCCCCAGCATTTT,CASSDNRNQPQHF
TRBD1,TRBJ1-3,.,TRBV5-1,TGCGCCAGCAGCACGACAGGGGGGTCTGGAAACACCATATATTTT,CASSTTGGSGNTIYF
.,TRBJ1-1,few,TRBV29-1,TGCAGCGTTGTGAATGACATGAACACTGAAGCTTTCTTT,CSVVNDMNTEAFF
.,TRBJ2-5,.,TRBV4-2,TGTGCCAGCAGCCAAGATTTCAGGGGATTCCCACAAGAGACCCAGTACTTC,CASSQDFRGFPQETQYF
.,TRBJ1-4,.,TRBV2,TGTGCCAGCAATAGCCTGGGGGCCGATGAAAAACTGTTTTTT,CASNSLGADEKLFF
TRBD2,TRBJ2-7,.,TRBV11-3,TGTGCCAGCAGACCAGCGGGAACCTACGAGCAGTACTTC,CASRPAGTYEQYF
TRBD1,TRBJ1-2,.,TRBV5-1,TGCGCCAGCAGCTCTGGACAGGGGTTCTATGGCTACACCTTC,CASSSGQGFYGYTF
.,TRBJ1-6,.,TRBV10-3,TGTGCCATCAGTAAAGACAACAATAATTCACCCCTCCACTTT,CAISKDNNNSPLHF
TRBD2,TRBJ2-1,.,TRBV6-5,TGTGCCAGCACCAAGTATAGCGGGGGGGACAATGAGCAGTTCTTC,CASTKYSGGDNEQFF
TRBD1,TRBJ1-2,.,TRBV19,TGTGCCAGTAGAAGGACAGGGATAAACTATGGCTACACCTTC,CASRRTGINYGYTF
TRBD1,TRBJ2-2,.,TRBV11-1,TGTGCCAGCAGCCAGGGGACAGGGAACACCGGGGAGCTGTTTTTT,CASSQGTGNTGELFF
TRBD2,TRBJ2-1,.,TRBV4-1,TGCGCCAGCAGCCAAGGGGGGGGGTACGGGGATGAGCAGTTCTTC,CASSQGGGYGDEQFF
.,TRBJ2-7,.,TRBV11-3,TGTGCCAGCAGCCCCGGCCGCGGCGGGGGCTGGGAGCAGTACTTC,CASSPGRGGGWEQYF
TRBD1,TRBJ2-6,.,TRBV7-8,TGTGCCAGCAGCCAGACAGGGGCTGGGGCCAACGTCCTGACTTTC,CASSQTGAGANVLTF